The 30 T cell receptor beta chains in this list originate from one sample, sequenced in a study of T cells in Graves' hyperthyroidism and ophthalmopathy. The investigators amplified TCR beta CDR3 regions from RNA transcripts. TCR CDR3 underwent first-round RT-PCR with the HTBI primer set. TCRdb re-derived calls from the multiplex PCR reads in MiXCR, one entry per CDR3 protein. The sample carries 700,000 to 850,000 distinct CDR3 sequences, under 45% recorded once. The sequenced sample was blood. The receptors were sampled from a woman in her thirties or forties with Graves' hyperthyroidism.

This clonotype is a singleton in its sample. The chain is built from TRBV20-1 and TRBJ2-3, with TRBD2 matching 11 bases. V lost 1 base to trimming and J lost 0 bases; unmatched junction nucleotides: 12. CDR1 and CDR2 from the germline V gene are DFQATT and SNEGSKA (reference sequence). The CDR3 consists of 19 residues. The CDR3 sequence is CSARAASGGRRSSTDTQYF. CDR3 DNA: TGCAGTGCTAGAGCGGCTAGCGGGGGGCGTAGATCTAGCACAGATACGCAGTATTTT.

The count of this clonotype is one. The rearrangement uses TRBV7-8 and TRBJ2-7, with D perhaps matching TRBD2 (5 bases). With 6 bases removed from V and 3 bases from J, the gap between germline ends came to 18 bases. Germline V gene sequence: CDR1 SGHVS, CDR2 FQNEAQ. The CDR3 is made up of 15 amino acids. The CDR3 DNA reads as TGTGCCAGCAGTCCGAGGGTAGTGGGGTACTACGAGCAGTACTTC. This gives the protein CASSPRVVGYYEQYF.

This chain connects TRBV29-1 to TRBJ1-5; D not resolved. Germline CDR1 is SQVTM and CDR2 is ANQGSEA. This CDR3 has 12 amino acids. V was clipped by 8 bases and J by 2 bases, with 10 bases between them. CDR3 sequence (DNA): TGCAGCTTAGCGGGAGGCAATCAGCCCCAGCATTTT. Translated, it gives CSLAGGNQPQHF.

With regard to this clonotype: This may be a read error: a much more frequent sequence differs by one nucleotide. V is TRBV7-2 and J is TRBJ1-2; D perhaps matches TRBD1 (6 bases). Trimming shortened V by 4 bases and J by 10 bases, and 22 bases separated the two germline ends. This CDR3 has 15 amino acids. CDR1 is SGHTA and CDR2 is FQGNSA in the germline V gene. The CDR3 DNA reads TGTGCCAGCAGCTCCCCCCCGGGGGGGCCGGATGACTACACCTTC. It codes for CASSSPPGGPDDYTF.

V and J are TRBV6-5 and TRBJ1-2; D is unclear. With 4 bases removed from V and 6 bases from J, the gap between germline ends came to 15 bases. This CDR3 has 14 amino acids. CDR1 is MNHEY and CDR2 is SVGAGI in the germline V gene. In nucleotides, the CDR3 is TGTGCCAGCAGTTCTCTCCGGGCCTCGGATGGCTACACCTTC. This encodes CASSSLRASDGYTF.

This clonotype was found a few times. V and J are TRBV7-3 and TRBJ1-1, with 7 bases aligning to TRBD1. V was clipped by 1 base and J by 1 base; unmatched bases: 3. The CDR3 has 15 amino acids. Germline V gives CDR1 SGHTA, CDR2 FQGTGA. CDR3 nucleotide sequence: TGTGCCAGCAGCTTAAAGGGGACAGAGAACACTGAAGCTTTCTTT. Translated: CASSLKGTENTEAFF.

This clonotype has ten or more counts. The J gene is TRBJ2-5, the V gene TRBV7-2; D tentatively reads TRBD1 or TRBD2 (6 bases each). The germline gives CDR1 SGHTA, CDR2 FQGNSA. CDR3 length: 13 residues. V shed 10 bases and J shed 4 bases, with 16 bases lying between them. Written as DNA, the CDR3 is TGTGCCACGGGAGTTGGAGGGGGAGAGACCCAGTACTTC. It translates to CATGVGGGETQYF.

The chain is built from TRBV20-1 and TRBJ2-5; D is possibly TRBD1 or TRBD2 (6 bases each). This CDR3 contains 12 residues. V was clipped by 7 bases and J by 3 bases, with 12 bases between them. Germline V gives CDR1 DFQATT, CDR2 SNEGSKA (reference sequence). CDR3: CSGEGGKETQYF. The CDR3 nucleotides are TGCAGTGGGGAAGGGGGGAAAGAGACCCAGTACTTC.

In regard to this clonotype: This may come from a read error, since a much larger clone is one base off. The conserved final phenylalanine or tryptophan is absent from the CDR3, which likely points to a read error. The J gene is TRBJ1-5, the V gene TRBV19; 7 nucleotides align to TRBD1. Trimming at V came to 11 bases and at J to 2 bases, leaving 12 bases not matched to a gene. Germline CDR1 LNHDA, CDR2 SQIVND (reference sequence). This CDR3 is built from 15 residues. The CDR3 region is CAVGRQGGGNQPQHL. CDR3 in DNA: TGTGCCGTAGGAAGACAGGGTGGCGGCAATCAGCCCCAGCATCTT.

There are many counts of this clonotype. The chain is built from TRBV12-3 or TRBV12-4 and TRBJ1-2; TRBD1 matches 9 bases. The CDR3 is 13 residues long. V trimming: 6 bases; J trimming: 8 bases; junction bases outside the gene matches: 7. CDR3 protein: CASSSQGAKGYTF. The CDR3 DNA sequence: TGTGCCAGCAGCTCACAGGGGGCGAAGGGCTACACCTTC.

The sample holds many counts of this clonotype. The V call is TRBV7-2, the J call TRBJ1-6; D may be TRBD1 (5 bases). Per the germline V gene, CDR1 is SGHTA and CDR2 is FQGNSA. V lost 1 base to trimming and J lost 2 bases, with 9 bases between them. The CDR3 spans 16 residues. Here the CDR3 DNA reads TGTGCCAGCAGCTTAGACGGGGCCGCCTATAATTCACCCCTCCACTTT. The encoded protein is CASSLDGAAYNSPLHF. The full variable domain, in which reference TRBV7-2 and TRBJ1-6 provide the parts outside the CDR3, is GAGVSQSPSNKVTEKGKDVELRCDPISGHTALYWYRQSLGQGLEFLIYFQGNSAPDKSGLPSDRFSAERTGGSVSTLTIQRTQQEDSAVYLCASSLDGAAYNSPLHFGNGTRLTVT.

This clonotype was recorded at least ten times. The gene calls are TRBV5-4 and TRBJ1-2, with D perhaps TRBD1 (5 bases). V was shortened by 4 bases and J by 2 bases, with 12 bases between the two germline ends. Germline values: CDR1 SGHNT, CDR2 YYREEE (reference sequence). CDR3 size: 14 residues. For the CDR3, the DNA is TGTGCCAGCAGCCCAGGGACGGAAAACTATGGCTACACCTTC. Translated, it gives CASSPGTENYGYTF.

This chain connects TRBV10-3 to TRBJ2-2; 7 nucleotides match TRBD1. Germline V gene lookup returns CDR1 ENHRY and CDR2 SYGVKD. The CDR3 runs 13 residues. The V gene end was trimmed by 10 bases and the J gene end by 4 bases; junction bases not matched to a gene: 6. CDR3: CASPTGLTGELFF. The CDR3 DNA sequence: TGTGCCAGCCCGACAGGGCTCACCGGGGAGCTGTTTTTT.

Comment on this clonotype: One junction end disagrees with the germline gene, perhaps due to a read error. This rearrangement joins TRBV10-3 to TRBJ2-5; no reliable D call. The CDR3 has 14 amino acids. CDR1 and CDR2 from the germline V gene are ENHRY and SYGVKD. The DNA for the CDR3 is TGTGCCAGCAGTGAGTTGAGGTTGGGAGAGACCCAGTACTTC. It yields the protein CASSELRLGETQYF.

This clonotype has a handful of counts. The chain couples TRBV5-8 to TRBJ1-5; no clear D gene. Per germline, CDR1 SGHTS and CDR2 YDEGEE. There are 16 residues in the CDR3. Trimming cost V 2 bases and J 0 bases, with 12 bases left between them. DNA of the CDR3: TGTGCCAGCAGCTTTGGGCCAGATTATAGCAATCAGCCCCAGCATTTT. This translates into CASSFGPDYSNQPQHF.

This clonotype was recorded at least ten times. CDR3 in amino acids: CASSIGQRGYTF. CDR3 in DNA: TGTGCCAGTAGTATAGGGCAGAGGGGCTACACCTTC. The chain recombines TRBV19 with TRBJ1-2, with D unclear. Deletions cut 1 base from V and 8 bases from J, with 8 bases between. Per the germline V gene, CDR1 is LNHDA and CDR2 is SQIVND (reference sequence). CDR3 size: 12 residues. Combining the CDR3 with reference TRBV19 and TRBJ1-2 gives the whole variable domain DGGITQSPKYLFRKEGQNVTLSCEQNLNHDAMYWYRQDPGQGLRLIYYSQIVNDFQKGDIAEGYSVSREKKESFPLTVTSAQKNPTAFYLCASSIGQRGYTFGSGTRLTVV.

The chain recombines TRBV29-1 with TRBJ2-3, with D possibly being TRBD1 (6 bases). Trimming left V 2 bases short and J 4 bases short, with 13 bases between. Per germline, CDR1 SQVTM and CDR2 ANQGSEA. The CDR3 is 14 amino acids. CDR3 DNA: TGCAGCGTTGAAAGCTGGACAGCCCCAGATACGCAGTATTTT. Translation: CSVESWTAPDTQYF.

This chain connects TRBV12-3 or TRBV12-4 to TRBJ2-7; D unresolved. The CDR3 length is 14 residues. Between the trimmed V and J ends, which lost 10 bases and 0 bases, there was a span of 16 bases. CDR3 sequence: CATKPSRSSYEQYF. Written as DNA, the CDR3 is TGTGCCACCAAACCCTCACGGAGCTCCTACGAGCAGTACTTC.

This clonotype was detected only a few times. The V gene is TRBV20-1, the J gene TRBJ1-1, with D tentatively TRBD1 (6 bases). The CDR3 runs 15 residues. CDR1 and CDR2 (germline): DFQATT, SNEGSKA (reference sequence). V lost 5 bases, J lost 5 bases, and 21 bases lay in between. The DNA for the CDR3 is TGCAGTGCTCCCCCCTTTCGGGGGGCCCTTACTGAAGCTTTCTTT. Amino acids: CSAPPFRGALTEAFF.

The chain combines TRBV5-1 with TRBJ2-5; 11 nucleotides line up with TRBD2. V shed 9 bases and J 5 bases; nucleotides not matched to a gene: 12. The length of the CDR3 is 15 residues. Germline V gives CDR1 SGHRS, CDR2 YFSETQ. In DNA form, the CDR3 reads TGCGCCAACAGGGAGACTAGCGGGAACGGGGAGACCCAGTACTTC. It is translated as CANRETSGNGETQYF.

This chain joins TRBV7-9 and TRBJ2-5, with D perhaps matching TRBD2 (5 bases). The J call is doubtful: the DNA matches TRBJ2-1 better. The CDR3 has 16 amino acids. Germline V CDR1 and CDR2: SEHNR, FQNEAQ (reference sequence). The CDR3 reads CASSTPLLPGGGEQFF. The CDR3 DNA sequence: TGTGCCAGCAGCACACCTCTACTCCCAGGTGGCGGGGAGCAGTTCTTC.

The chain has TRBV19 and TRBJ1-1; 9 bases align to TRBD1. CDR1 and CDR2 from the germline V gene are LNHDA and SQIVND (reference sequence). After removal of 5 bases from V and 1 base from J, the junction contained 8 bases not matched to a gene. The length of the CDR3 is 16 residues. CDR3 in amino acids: CASSFGQGRSNTEAFF. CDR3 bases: TGTGCCAGTAGTTTCGGACAGGGGCGATCGAACACTGAAGCTTTCTTT.

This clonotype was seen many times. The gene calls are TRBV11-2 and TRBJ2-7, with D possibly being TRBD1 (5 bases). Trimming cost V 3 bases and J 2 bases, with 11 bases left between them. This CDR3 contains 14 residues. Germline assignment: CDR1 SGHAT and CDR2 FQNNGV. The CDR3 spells CASSLAGPTYEQYF. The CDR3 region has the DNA TGTGCCAGCAGCTTGGCAGGGCCAACCTACGAGCAGTACTTC.

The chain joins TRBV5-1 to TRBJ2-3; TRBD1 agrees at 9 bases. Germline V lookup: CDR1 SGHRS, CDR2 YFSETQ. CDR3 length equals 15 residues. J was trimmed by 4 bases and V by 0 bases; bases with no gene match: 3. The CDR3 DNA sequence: TGCGCCAGCAGCTTGGAAGGACAGGGGTCAGATACGCAGTATTTT. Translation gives CASSLEGQGSDTQYF.

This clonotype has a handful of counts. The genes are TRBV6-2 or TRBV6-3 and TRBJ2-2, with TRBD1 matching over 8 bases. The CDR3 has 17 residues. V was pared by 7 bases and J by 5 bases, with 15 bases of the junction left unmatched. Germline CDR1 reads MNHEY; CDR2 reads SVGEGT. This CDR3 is CASTQRQGLRRTGELFF. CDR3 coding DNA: TGTGCCAGCACTCAAAGACAGGGGCTTCGCCGGACCGGGGAGCTGTTTTTT.

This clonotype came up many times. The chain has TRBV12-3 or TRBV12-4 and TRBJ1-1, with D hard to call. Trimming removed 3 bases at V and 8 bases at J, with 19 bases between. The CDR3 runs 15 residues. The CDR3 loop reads CASSFESSFGVEAFF. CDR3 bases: TGTGCCAGCAGTTTCGAATCCTCTTTCGGGGTAGAAGCTTTCTTT.

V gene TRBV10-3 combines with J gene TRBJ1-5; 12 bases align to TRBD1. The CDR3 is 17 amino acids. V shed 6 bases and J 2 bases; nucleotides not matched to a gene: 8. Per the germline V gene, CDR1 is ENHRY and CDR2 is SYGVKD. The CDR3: CAISGDRGLLGNQPQHF. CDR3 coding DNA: TGTGCCATCAGCGGGGACAGGGGGCTACTGGGCAATCAGCCCCAGCATTTT.

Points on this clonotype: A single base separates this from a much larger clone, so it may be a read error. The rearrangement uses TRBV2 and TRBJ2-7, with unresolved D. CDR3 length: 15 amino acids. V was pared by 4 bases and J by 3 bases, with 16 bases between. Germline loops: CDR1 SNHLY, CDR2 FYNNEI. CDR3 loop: CASSAMDAPSYEQYF. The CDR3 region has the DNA TGTGCCAGCAGTGCTATGGACGCCCCCAGCTACGAGCAGTACTTC.

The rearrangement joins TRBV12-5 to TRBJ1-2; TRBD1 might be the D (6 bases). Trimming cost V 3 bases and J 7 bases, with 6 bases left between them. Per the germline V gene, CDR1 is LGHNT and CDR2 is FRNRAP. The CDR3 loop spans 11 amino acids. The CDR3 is CASGLGGGYTF. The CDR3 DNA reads TGTGCTAGTGGTTTAGGGGGTGGCTACACCTTC.

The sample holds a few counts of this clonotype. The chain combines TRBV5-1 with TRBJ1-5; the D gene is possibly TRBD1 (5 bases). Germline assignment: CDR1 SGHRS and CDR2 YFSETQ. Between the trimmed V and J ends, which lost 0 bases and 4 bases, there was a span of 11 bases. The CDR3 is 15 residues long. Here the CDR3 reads CASSLAGTDNQPQHF. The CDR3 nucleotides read TGCGCCAGCAGCTTGGCCGGGACGGATAATCAGCCCCAGCATTTT.